Each of the 9 T cell receptor beta chains below was sequenced from the same sample in a study of glioma-infiltrating T cells. The iRepertoire nested amplicon-rescue multiplex PCR amplified TCR alpha and beta CDR3s from RNA. One entry per CDR3 protein results from TCRdb running MiXCR on the multiplex PCR reads. The sample has around 350,000 distinct CDR3 sequences; about 40% are singletons. Sequencing used glioma tissue, nonneoplastic brain tissue, or PBMCs (not recorded which). These receptors all stem from a human donor with low-grade glioma or glioblastoma, undergoing nonglioma brain surgery, or in good health (not recorded which).

This clonotype was observed a handful of times. The V and J genes are TRBV15 and TRBJ1-2, with a possible D match to TRBD1 (5 bases). The germline V gene has CDR1 LNHNV and CDR2 YYDKDF (reference sequence). Trimming removed 5 bases at V and 8 bases at J, with 18 bases between. The CDR3 loop spans 14 amino acids. CDR3 bases: TGTGCCACCAGCGACCGGGGGGAAGGGGAGGGCTACACCTTC. Its translation is CATSDRGEGEGYTF.

The V and J genes are TRBV12-3 or TRBV12-4 and TRBJ1-2; D not resolved. The CDR3 consists of 14 residues. V was pared by 3 bases and J by 3 bases, with 11 bases between. CDR3 nucleotide sequence: TGTGCCAGCAGTTTCAAGACATCCCACTATGGCTACACCTTC. This codes for CASSFKTSHYGYTF.

The chain is built from TRBV4-3 and TRBJ2-1; 7 nucleotides agree with TRBD2. J lost 0 bases, V lost 3 bases, and 2 bases had no gene match. Germline assignment: CDR1 LGHNA and CDR2 YSLEER. The CDR3 loop spans 15 amino acids. Here the CDR3 reads CASSQIAGSYNEQFF. The DNA for the CDR3 is TGCGCCAGCAGCCAGATAGCGGGCTCCTACAATGAGCAGTTCTTC.

This clonotype was detected only once. The gene calls are TRBV4-1 and TRBJ2-1, with TRBD1 matching 8 bases. This CDR3 spans 16 amino acids. V was pared by 4 bases and J by 0 bases, with 5 bases of the junction left unmatched. From germline, CDR1 is MGHRA and CDR2 YSYEKL. The CDR3 reads CASSRQGASSYNEQFF. As DNA, the CDR3 is TGCGCCAGCAGCCGGCAGGGGGCTAGCTCCTACAATGAGCAGTTCTTC.

This clonotype was detected ten times or more. V is TRBV27 and J is TRBJ2-3; TRBD2 matches at 7 bases. V lost 3 bases and J lost 2; bases outside the gene matches: 8. The CDR3 has 16 amino acids. Germline-derived CDR1 and CDR2 are MNHEY and SMNVEV (reference sequence). The CDR3 here is CASSLEPGLITDTQYF. DNA for the CDR3: TGTGCCAGCAGTTTGGAACCGGGACTAATCACAGATACGCAGTATTTT.

The J gene is TRBJ2-1, the V gene TRBV28; D remains unclear. CDR3 length: 13 amino acids. Germline loops: CDR1 MDHEN, CDR2 SYDVKM. V lost 4 bases, J lost 8 bases, and 12 bases lay in between. For the CDR3, the DNA is TGTGCCAGCAGTTGGCTGCCCGGCGATGAGCAGTTCTTC. Translation: CASSWLPGDEQFF.

The rearrangement links TRBV7-2 to TRBJ1-1; no firm D call. The CDR3 sequence is 12 residues long. Per the germline V gene, CDR1 is SGHTA and CDR2 is FQGNSA. Trimming removed 2 bases at V and 7 bases at J, with 8 bases between. The CDR3 is CASSLFVNEAFF. The CDR3 coding sequence is TGTGCCAGCAGCTTATTCGTTAATGAAGCTTTCTTT.

The rearrangement joins TRBV15 to TRBJ1-2; D not certain. V was trimmed by 5 bases and J by 2 bases, leaving 12 bases between them. The CDR3 spans 14 residues. Germline V gives CDR1 LNHNV, CDR2 YYDKDF (reference sequence). The CDR3 spells CATSSRTANYGYTF. The CDR3, as DNA: TGTGCCACCAGCTCCCGCACGGCCAACTATGGCTACACCTTC. Looking up the rest from reference TRBV15 and TRBJ1-2 gives the full variable domain: DAMVIQNPRYQVTQFGKPVTLSCSQTLNHNVMYWYQQKSSQAPKLLFHYYDKDFNNEADTPDNFQSRRPNTSFCFLDIRSPGLGDTAMYLCATSSRTANYGYTFGSGTRLTVV.

The J gene is TRBJ2-7, the V gene TRBV4-1; D not resolved. V shed 0 bases and J shed 2 bases, with 11 bases lying between them. Germline values: CDR1 MGHRA, CDR2 YSYEKL. This CDR3 spans 15 amino acids. The CDR3 bases are TGCGCCAGCAGCCAAGATCACGGGCGACCCTACGAGCAGTACTTC. It codes for CASSQDHGRPYEQYF.